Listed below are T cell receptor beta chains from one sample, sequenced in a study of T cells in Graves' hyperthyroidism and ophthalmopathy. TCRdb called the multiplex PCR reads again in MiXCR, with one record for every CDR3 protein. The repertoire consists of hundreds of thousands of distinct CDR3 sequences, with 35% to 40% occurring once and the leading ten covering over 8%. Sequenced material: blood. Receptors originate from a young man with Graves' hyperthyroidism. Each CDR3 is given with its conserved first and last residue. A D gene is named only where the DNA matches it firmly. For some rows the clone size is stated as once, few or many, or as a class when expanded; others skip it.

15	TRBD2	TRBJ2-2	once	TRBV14	TGTGCCAGCAGCCAAGGGACTAGCGGAGCCGGGGAGCTGTTTTTT	CASSQGTSGAGELFF
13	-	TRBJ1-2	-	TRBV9	TGTGCCAGCAGCGCGGCGCAGGGATATGGCTACACCTTC	CASSAAQGYGYTF
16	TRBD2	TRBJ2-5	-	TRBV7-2	TGTGCCAGCAGCTTAGGCTCCCTCGTGGGGGGGGAGACCCAGTACTTC	CASSLGSLVGGETQYF
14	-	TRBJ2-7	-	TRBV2	TGTGCCAGCAAAGTCCTGGCCACCCAGGACGAGCAGTACTTC	CASKVLATQDEQYF
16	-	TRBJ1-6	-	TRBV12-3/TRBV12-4	TGTGCCAGCACCTTAGGAGGGCGCATGGAAGATTCACCCCTCCACTTT	CASTLGGRMEDSPLHF
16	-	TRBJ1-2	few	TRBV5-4	TGTGCCAGCAGCTTGGACCGCCGGGGGCCCTCCTATGGCTACACCTTC	CASSLDRRGPSYGYTF
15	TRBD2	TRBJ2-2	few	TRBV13	TGTGCCAGCAGCACTACCGGCGGGGGTACCGGGGAGCTGTTTTTT	CASSTTGGGTGELFF
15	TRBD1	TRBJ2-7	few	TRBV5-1	TGCGCCAGCAGCTCAGGGGACAGGGAATTCCACGAGCAGTACTTC	CASSSGDREFHEQYF
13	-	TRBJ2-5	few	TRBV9	TGTGCCAGCAGCTCTCAACCAGGAGAGACCCAGTACTTC	CASSSQPGETQYF
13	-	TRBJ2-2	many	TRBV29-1	TGCAGCGTTGTTCGGCAGAACACCGGGGAGCTGTTTTTT	CSVVRQNTGELFF
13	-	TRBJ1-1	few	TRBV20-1	TGCAGTGCGCGGGACTCCCTGGACACTGAAGCTTTCTTT	CSARDSLDTEAFF
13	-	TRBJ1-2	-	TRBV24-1	TGTGCCACCAGTGACGGCGACGGAGATGGCTACACCTTC	CATSDGDGDGYTF
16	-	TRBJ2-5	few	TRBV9	TGTGCCAGCAGCGTATCACCGGGGGGCAGTCAGGAGACCCAGTACTTC	CASSVSPGGSQETQYF
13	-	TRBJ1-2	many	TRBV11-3	TGTGCCAGCAGCTTAGTGGCAGGGGATGGCTACACCTTC	CASSLVAGDGYTF
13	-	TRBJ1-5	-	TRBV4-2	TGTGCCAGCAGTTCAGAGGGGTGGCAGCCCCAGCATTTT	CASSSEGWQPQHF
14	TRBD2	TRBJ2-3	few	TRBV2	TGTGCCAGCAGACTAGCGGGAGGTACAGATACGCAGTATTTT	CASRLAGGTDTQYF
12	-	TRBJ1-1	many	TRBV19	TGTGCCAGTAGGGACCGAGACACTGAAGCTTTCTTT	CASRDRDTEAFF
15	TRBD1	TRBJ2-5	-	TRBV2	TGTGCCAGCAGTTACGTGGGACAGAGTAAAGAGACCCAGTACTTC	CASSYVGQSKETQYF
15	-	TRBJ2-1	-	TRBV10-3	TGTGCCATCAGGGTCTTGACAGGCCAGGGCAATGAGCAGTTCTTC	CAIRVLTGQGNEQFF
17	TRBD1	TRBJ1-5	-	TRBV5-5	TGTGCCAGCAGCTATCGACAGGGGGGAGGGTGGGGCCAGCCCCAGCATTTT	CASSYRQGGGWGQPQHF
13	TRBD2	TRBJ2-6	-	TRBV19	TGTGCCACTTTTGGGAGGGGGACTAGCGGCCTGACTTTC	CATFGRGTSGLTF
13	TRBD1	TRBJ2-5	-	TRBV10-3	TGTGCCATCAGTCAGGGACAGGGGGAGACCCAGTACTTC	CAISQGQGETQYF
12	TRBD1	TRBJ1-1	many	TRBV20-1	TGCAGTGCTTGGACAGGGAACACTGAAGCTTTCTTT	CSAWTGNTEAFF
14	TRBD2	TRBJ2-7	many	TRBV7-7	TGTGCTAGCAGCCCACGGGGGGAGGTGGGGGAGCAGTACTTC	CASSPRGEVGEQYF
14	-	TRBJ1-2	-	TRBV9	TGTGCCAGCAGCGGAGGCGGTGGGGGAGGAGGCTACACCTTC	CASSGGGGGGGYTF
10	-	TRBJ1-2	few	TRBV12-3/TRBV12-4	TGTGCCAGCGCCTTTCCTGGCTACACCTTC	CASAFPGYTF
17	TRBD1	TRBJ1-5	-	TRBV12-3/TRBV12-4	TGTGCCAGCAGTCCTGGGACAGGGGGCTATAGCAATCAGCCCCAGCATTTT	CASSPGTGGYSNQPQHF
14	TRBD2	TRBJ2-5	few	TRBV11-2	TGTGCCAGCGTGAGCGGGAGGCCGGGAGAGACCCAGTACTTC	CASVSGRPGETQYF
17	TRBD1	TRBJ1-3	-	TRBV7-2	TGTGCCAGCAGCCAAGAACGTAGGACAGGGTCTGGAAACACCATATATTTT	CASSQERRTGSGNTIYF
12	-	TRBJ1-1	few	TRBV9	TGTGCCAGCAGTCCGCTAGGCTCGGAAGCTTTCTTT	CASSPLGSEAFF
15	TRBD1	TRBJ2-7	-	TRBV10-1	TGCGCCAGCAGCACTACAGGGGCTCCATTCTACGAGCAGTACTTC	CASSTTGAPFYEQYF
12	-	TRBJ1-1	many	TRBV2	TGTGCCAGCAAACAGGAGAACACTGAAGCTTTCTTT	CASKQENTEAFF
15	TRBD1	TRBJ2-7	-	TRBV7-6	TGTGCCAGCAGCTTAGGGACAGGGAACTCCTACGAGCAGTACTTC	CASSLGTGNSYEQYF
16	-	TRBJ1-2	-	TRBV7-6	TGTGCCAGCAGCCCTCGGGGAGACACCCGTAACTATGGCTACACCTTC	CASSPRGDTRNYGYTF
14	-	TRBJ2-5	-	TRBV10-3	TGTGCCATCAGTGGGGACGGAAACCAAGAGACCCAGTACTTC	CAISGDGNQETQYF
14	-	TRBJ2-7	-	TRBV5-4	TGTGCCAGCAGCCTGATGACAGGCAATTACGAGCAGTACTTC	CASSLMTGNYEQYF
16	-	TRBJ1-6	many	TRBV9	TGTGCCAGCAGCCCCGCCCGGGACGCTATTAATTCACCCCTCCACTTT	CASSPARDAINSPLHF
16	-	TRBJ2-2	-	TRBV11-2	TGTGCCAGCAGCTTGATGCTAGCAGGGAACACCGGGGAGCTGTTTTTT	CASSLMLAGNTGELFF
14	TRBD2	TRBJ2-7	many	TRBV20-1	TGCAGTGCCGACGACAGCGGGAGCTCCTACGAGCAGTACTTC	CSADDSGSSYEQYF
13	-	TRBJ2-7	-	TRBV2	TGTGCCAGCAGTGTATCTCCGGAGTACGAGCAGTACTTC	CASSVSPEYEQYF
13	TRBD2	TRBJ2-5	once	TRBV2	TGTGACACCTTAGCGGGGGAGAGGGAGACCCAGTACTTC	CDTLAGERETQYF
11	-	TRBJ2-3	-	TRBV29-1	TGCAGCGTTCCTTCTGAGGATACGCAGTATTTT	CSVPSEDTQYF
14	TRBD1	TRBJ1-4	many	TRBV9	TGTGCCAGCAGCGTTGGGACAGATAATGAAAAACTGTTTTTT	CASSVGTDNEKLFF